The clone carrying this TCR beta chain came up a few times. This specimen comes from a study of blood T cell repertoires in COVID-19. Study overall: The origin of the acute and convalescent COVID-19 samples was the United States, Italy and Spain. T cells, B-cell-depleted T cells, or PBMCs supplied cDNA or gDNA.

The junction had 1 base not matched to a gene; V was cut back by 1 base and J by 2 bases. The CDR3 is 14 amino acids. Germline assignment: CDR1 GTSNPN and CDR2 SVGIG (reference sequence). Original processing methods: By means of reference gene primer amplification, nucleated cell counts were estimated. Using immunoSEQ multiplex PCR, the repertoire was profiled, and TCRdb retains in-frame clones only, with some absent. That table furnishes V, J and clone size, whereas the DNA furnished D and trimming. The sample contains under 200,000 clones, around 89% of which appear only once. The J gene is TRBJ1-5, the V gene TRBV30; 8 bases are a match to TRBD1. The clonotype originates from a woman aged 18-30 years who had recovered from COVID-19. Sequencing used PBMCs or T cells enriched from blood (not recorded which). The CDR3, as DNA: TGTGCCTGGAGTGCGGGACAGGGCAATCAGCCCCAGCATTTT. Its translation is CAWSAGQGNQPQHF.